The rows below give T cell receptor beta chains drawn from one sample of a study of beta chain features in type 1 diabetes. Sequencing used immunoSEQ multiplex PCR; TCRdb keeps in-frame clones, though not all of them. The sample records 600,000 to 650,000 clones, 15% to 19% being singletons. The sample comprised naive CD4+ T cells from blood. The receptors shown here come from a man aged 18 to 30 in good health. The conserved cysteine and the conserved F or W are not part of the CDR3 here. A D gene is named only where the DNA matches it firmly.

TRBV7-3 | TRBD2 | ASSLRSLAGGRGYNEQF
TRBV7-2 | NA | ASSTSREETQY
TRBV7-9 | TRBD1 | ASSLVGRGLEQY
TRBV5-1 | NA | ASSPPSGNSYEQY
TRBV7-9 | TRBD2 | ASSLLRREVNEQF
TRBV6-5 | NA | ASSYSSPRNTEAF
TRBV7-2 | NA | ASSVAILGNQPQH
TRBV5-4 | NA | ASSFRGGSDTQY
TRBV28 | TRBD1 | ASSSSGTGGYEQY
TRBV9 | NA | ASSVGQGMIGELF
TRBV7-2 | NA | ASSLQGINTEAF
TRBV9 | NA | ASSRGPDRSYEQY
TRBV4-2 | NA | ASSQGRGYTGELF